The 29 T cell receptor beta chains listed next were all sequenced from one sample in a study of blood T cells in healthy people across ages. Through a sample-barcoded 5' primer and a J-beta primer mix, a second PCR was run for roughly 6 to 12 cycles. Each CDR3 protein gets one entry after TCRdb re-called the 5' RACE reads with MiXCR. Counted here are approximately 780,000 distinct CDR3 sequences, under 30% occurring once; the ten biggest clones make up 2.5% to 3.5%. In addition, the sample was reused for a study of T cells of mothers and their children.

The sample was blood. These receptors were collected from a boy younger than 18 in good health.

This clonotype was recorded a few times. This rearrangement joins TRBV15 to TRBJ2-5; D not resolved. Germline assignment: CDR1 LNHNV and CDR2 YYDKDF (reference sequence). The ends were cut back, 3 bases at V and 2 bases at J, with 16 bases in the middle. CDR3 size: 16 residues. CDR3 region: CATSRGSRGGQETQYF. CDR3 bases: TGTGCCACCAGCAGGGGGTCAAGAGGCGGACAAGAGACCCAGTACTTC.

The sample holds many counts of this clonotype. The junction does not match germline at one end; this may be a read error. DNA for the CDR3: TGTGCCAGCAGCTCCCGGGACAGGGTCTCCTCCGAGCAGTACTTC. Amino acid sequence: CASSSRDRVSSEQYF. The chain links TRBV12-3 or TRBV12-4 to TRBJ2-7, with TRBD1 matching 9 bases. This CDR3 has 15 amino acids.

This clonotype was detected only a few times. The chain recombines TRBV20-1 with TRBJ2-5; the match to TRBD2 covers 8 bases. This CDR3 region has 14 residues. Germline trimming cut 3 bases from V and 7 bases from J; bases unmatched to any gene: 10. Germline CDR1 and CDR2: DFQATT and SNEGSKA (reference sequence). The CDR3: CSASGGGTLGTQYF. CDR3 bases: TGCAGTGCTAGCGGGGGGGGTACCTTGGGGACCCAGTACTTC.

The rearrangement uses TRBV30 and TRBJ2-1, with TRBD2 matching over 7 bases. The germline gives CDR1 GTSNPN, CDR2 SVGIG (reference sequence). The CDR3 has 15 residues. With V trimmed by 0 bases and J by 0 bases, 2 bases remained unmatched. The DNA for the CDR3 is TGTGCCTGGAGTGTAGGCGGGGGCTCCTACAATGAGCAGTTCTTC. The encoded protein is CAWSVGGGSYNEQFF.

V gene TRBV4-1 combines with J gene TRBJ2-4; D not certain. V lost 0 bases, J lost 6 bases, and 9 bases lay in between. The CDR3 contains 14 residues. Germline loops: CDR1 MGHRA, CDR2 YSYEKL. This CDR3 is CASSQDDSRNIQYF. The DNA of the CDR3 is TGCGCCAGCAGCCAAGATGACTCACGAAACATTCAGTACTTC.

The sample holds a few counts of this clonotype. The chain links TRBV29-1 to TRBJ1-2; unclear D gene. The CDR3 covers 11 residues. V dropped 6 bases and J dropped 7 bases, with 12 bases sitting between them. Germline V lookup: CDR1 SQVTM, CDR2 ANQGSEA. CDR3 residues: CSVASAGGYTF. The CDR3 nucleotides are TGCAGCGTAGCAAGTGCGGGTGGCTACACCTTC.

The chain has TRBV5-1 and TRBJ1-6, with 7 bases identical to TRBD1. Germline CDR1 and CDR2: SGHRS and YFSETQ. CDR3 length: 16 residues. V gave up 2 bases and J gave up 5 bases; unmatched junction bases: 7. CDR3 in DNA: TGCGCCAGCAGCTTTAATCGCAGGGGGGATAATTCACCCCTCCACTTT. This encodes CASSFNRRGDNSPLHF. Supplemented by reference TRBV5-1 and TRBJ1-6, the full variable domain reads KAGVTQTPRYLIKTRGQQVTLSCSPISGHRSVSWYQQTPGQGLQFLFEYFSETQRNKGNFPGRFSGRQFSNSRSEMNVSTLELGDSALYLCASSFNRRGDNSPLHFGNGTRLTVT.

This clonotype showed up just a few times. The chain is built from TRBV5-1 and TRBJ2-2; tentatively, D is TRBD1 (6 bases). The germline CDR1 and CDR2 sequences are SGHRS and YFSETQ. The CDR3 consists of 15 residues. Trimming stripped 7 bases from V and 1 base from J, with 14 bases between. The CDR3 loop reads CASSSNRVNTGELFF. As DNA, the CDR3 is TGCGCCAGCTCCTCGAACAGGGTGAACACCGGGGAGCTGTTTTTT.

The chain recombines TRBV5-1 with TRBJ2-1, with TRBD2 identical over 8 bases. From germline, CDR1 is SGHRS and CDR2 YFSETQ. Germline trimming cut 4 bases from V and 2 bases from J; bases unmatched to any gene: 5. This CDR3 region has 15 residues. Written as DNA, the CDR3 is TGCGCCAGCAGCGTCACTAGCGGTACCTACAATGAGCAGTTCTTC. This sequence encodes CASSVTSGTYNEQFF.

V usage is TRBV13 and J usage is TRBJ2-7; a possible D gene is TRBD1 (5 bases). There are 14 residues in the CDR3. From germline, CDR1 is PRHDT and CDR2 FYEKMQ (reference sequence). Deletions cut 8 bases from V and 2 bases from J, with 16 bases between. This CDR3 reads CASGPWGTAYEQYF. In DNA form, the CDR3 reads TGTGCCAGCGGTCCTTGGGGCACCGCCTACGAGCAGTACTTC.

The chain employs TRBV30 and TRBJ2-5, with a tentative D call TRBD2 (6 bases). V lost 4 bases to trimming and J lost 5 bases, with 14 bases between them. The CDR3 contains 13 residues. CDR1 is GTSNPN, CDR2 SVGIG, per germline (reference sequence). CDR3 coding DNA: TGTGCCTGGAACCGCGGGGCGGGGGAGACCCAGTACTTC. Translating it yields CAWNRGAGETQYF.

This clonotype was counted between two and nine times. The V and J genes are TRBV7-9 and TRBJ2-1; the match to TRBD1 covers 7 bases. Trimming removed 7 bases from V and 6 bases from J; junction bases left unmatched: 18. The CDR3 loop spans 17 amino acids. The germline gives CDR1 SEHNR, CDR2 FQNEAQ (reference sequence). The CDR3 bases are TGTGCCAGCAAGCCACGGGTCGACAGGGAAAGCGGCAATGAGCAGTTCTTC. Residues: CASKPRVDRESGNEQFF.

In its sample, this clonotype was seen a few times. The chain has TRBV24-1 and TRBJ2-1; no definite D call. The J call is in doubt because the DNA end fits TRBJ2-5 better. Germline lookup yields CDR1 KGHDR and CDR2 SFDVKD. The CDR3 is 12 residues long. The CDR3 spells CATSGPGQTQYF. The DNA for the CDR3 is TGTGCCACCAGCGGACCCGGCCAGACCCAGTACTTC.

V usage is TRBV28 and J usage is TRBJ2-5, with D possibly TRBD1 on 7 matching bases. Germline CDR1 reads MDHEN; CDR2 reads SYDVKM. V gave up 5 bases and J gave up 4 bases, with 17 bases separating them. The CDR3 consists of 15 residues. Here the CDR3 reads CASSPPGGFSETQYF. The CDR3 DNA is TGTGCCAGCAGTCCCCCAGGGGGGTTTTCAGAGACCCAGTACTTC.

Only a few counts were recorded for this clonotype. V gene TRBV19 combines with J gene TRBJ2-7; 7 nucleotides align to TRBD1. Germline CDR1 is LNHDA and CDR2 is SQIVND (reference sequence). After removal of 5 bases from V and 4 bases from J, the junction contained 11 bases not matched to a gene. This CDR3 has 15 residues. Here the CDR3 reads CASSAGQAGSYEQYF. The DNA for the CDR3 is TGTGCCAGTAGTGCCGGACAGGCCGGATCTTACGAGCAGTACTTC.

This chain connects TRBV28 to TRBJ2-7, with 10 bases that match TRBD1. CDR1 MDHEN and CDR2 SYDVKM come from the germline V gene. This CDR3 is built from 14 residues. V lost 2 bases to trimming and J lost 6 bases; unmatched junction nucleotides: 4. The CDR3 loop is CASSLGQGGSEQYF. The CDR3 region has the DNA TGTGCCAGCAGTTTAGGACAGGGGGGGTCCGAGCAGTACTTC.

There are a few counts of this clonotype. Here the CDR3 DNA reads TGCGCCAGCAGCTGGGTCTTGAACACCGGGGAGCTGTTTTTT. It translates to CASSWVLNTGELFF. The rearrangement links TRBV5-1 to TRBJ2-2; no reliable D call. This CDR3 is 14 amino acids long. CDR1 SGHRS and CDR2 YFSETQ come from the germline V gene. The V gene lost 3 bases and the J gene lost 1 base, with 7 bases spanning the gap.

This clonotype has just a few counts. CDR3 sequence reads: CASSLLPTNEKLFF. In DNA, the CDR3 is TGTGCCAGCAGCTTACTCCCAACTAATGAAAAACTGTTTTTT. V is TRBV7-9 and J is TRBJ1-4; D gene ambiguous. The CDR3 is 14 residues long. CDR1 is SEHNR, CDR2 FQNEAQ, per germline (reference sequence). Trimming cost V 2 bases and J 0 bases, with 4 bases left between them. The full variable domain, completed using reference TRBV7-9 and TRBJ1-4, is DTGVSQNPRHKITKRGQNVTFRCDPISEHNRLYWYRQTLGQGPEFLTYFQNEAQLEKSRLLSDRFSAERPKGSFSTLEIQRTEQGDSAMYLCASSLLPTNEKLFFGSGTQLSVL.

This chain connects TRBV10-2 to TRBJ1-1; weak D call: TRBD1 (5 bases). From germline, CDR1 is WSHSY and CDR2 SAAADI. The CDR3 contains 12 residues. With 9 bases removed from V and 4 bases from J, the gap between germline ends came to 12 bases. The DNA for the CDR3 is TGCGCCAGTACCGGGACTAGCACTGAAGCTTTCTTT. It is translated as CASTGTSTEAFF.

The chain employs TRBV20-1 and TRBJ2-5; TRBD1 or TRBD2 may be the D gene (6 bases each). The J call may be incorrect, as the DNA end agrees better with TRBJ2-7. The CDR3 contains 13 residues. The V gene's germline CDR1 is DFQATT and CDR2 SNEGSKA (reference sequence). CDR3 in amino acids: CSPTGGPSYEQYF. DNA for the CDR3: TGCAGTCCAACCGGGGGCCCCTCCTACGAGCAGTACTTC.

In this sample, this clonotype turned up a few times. The CDR3 sequence: CSASPGQNLETQYF. DNA for the CDR3: TGCAGTGCTAGCCCGGGACAGAACCTAGAGACCCAGTACTTC. The rearrangement links TRBV20-1 to TRBJ2-5; 7 bases align to TRBD1. The J segment lost 4 bases and the V segment lost 3 bases, leaving 8 bases of the junction unmatched. The length of the CDR3 is 14 residues. CDR1 and CDR2 from the germline V gene are DFQATT and SNEGSKA (reference sequence).

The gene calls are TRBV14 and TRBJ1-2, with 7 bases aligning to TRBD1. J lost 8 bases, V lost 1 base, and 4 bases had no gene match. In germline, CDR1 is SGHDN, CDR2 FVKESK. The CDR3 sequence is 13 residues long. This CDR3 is CASSQVNRGGYTF. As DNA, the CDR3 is TGTGCCAGCAGCCAAGTAAACAGGGGAGGCTACACCTTC.

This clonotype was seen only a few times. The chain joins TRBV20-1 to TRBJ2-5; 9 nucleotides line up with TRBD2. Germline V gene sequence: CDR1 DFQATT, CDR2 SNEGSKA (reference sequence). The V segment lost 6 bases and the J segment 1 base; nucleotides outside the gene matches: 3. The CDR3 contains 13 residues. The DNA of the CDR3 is TGCAGTGCGGGGACTAGCTTCCAAGAGACCCAGTACTTC. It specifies CSAGTSFQETQYF.

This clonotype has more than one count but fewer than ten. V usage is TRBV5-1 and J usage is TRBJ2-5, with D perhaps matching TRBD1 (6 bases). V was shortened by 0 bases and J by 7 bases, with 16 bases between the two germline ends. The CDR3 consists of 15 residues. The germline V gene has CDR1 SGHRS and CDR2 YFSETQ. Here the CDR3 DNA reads TGCGCCAGCAGCTTGGTCGAGGGGGAGCGGAGGACCCAGTACTTC. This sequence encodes CASSLVEGERRTQYF.

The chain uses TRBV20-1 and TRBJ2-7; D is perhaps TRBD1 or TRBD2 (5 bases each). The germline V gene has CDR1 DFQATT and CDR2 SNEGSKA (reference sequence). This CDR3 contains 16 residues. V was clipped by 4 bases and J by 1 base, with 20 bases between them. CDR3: CSATTLRGRFSYEQYF. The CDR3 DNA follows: TGCAGTGCTACCACGTTACGGGGACGGTTTTCCTACGAGCAGTACTTC.

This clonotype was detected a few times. CDR3 nucleotide sequence: TGTGCCAGCAGCTTAGCGTTTGGGAAACTGTTTTTT. Translated: CASSLAFGKLFF. This chain joins TRBV7-9 and TRBJ1-4; D is unclear. Trimming cost V 0 bases and J 11 bases, with 7 bases left between them. The CDR3 totals 12 residues. Germline CDR1 is SEHNR and CDR2 is FQNEAQ (reference sequence).

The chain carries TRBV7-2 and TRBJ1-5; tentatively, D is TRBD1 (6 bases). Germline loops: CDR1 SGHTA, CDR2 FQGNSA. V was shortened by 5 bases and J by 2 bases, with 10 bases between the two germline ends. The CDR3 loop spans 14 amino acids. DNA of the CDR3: TGTGCCAGCAGCGGTAACAGGGGCAATCAGCCCCAGCATTTT. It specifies CASSGNRGNQPQHF.

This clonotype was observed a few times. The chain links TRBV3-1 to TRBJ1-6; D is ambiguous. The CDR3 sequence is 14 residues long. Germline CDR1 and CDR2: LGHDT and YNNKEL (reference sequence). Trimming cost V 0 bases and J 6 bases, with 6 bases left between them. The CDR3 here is CASSQDRSNSPLHF. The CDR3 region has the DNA TGTGCCAGCAGCCAAGATCGGTCTAATTCACCCCTCCACTTT.

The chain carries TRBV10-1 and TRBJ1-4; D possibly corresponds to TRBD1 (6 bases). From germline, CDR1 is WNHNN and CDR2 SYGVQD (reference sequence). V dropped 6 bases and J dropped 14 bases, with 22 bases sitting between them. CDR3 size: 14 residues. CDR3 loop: CASSPGHDLGNLFF. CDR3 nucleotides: TGCGCCAGCAGCCCGGGACATGATTTGGGAAACCTGTTTTTT.